These 17 T cell receptor beta chains originate from one sample sequenced in a study of cytomegalovirus exposure and HLA in healthy donors. Use of 60 Vbeta and 13 Jbeta primers characterized the PCR. TCRdb keeps only in-frame clones here, not all; method: immunoSEQ multiplex PCR. The sample shows approximately 100,000 clones, over 70% of them seen only once. Sequencing input: PBMCs. The receptors were gathered from a woman between 35 and 50 years old in good health and CMV-seronegative.

The chain carries TRBV7-2 and TRBJ2-5, with 10 bases aligning to TRBD2. With V trimmed by 5 bases and J by 4 bases, 10 bases remained unmatched. The CDR3 extends over 16 amino acids. Germline assignment: CDR1 SGHTA and CDR2 FQGNSA. DNA of the CDR3: TGTGCCAGCAGCCATTTGGTAGCGGGGGGTACAGAGACCCAGTACTTC. Protein: CASSHLVAGGTETQYF.

This clone was observed a single time. The chain couples TRBV27 to TRBJ2-7; 7 positions agree with TRBD1. The CDR3 is 16 amino acids. Germline V gene sequence: CDR1 MNHEY, CDR2 SMNVEV (reference sequence). V shed 7 bases, J shed 8 bases, and the junction held 20 bases outside the gene matches. The CDR3 loop is CASTPNPSTGTAKQYF. The DNA of the CDR3 is TGTGCCAGCACCCCTAACCCTTCAACCGGGACAGCAAAGCAGTACTTC.

This rearrangement joins TRBV5-6 to TRBJ1-5; tentative D call: TRBD1 (5 bases). There are 14 residues in the CDR3. The germline CDR1 and CDR2 sequences are SGHDT and YYEEEE. V lost 0 bases to trimming and J lost 7 bases, with 11 bases between them. The CDR3 nucleotides are TGTGCCAGCAGCTTGGGGCAGGGCAGGCAGCCCCAGCATTTT. Translated, it gives CASSLGQGRQPQHF.

The gene calls are TRBV27 and TRBJ2-7; 7 bases line up with TRBD1. Trimming removed 6 bases from V and 6 bases from J; junction bases left unmatched: 11. This CDR3 comprises 14 residues. Germline CDR1 and CDR2: MNHEY and SMNVEV (reference sequence). CDR3: CASSLKTGTGEQYF. The CDR3 DNA reads TGTGCCAGCAGCCTTAAGACAGGGACGGGCGAGCAGTACTTC.

V usage is TRBV13 and J usage is TRBJ1-1, with 8 positions matching TRBD1. Germline CDR1 and CDR2: PRHDT and FYEKMQ (reference sequence). There are 13 residues in the CDR3. After removal of 5 bases from V and 4 bases from J, the junction contained 3 bases not matched to a gene. CDR3 loop: CASSKTGGTEAFF. Here the CDR3 DNA reads TGTGCCAGCAGCAAAACAGGGGGCACTGAAGCTTTCTTT. Drawing the rest from reference TRBV13 and TRBJ1-1, the complete variable domain is AAGVIQSPRHLIKEKRETATLKCYPIPRHDTVYWYQQGPGQDPQFLISFYEKMQSDKGSIPDRFSAQQFSDYHSELNMSSLELGDSALYFCASSKTGGTEAFFGQGTRLTVV.

The chain recombines TRBV4-3 with TRBJ1-2; unclear D gene. Germline CDR1 LGHNA, CDR2 YSLEER. This CDR3 comprises 16 residues. Trimming stripped 0 bases from V and 2 bases from J, with 13 bases between. The CDR3 nucleotides read TGCGCCAGCAGCCAAGATCGGGGTTTCGGAAACTATGGCTACACCTTC. This gives the protein CASSQDRGFGNYGYTF.

This sequence joins TRBV15 and TRBJ2-1; a possible D gene is TRBD2 (6 bases). V shed 1 base and J shed 9 bases, with 25 bases lying between them. This CDR3 has 18 residues. The V gene's germline CDR1 is LNHNV and CDR2 YYDKDF (reference sequence). The CDR3 here is CATSRAGDGPSRGGEQFF. The CDR3 DNA follows: TGTGCCACCAGCAGAGCGGGGGACGGACCGTCTAGGGGAGGTGAGCAGTTCTTC. The full variable domain, rest sourced from reference TRBV15 and TRBJ2-1, is DAMVIQNPRYQVTQFGKPVTLSCSQTLNHNVMYWYQQKSSQAPKLLFHYYDKDFNNEADTPDNFQSRRPNTSFCFLDIRSPGLGDTAMYLCATSRAGDGPSRGGEQFFGPGTRLTVL.

In this sample, this clone turned up a few times. The chain links TRBV4-2 to TRBJ2-7; D is uncertain. Germline V gene sequence: CDR1 LGHNA, CDR2 YNFKEQ. The CDR3 sequence is 16 residues long. Trimming removed 2 bases at V and 6 bases at J, with 20 bases between. The CDR3 sequence is CASSQNAARLEVEQYF. The CDR3 nucleotides are TGTGCCAGCAGCCAAAACGCAGCGCGTCTCGAGGTCGAGCAGTACTTC.

V and J are TRBV6-6 and TRBJ1-3; no reliable D call. The CDR3 is 16 residues long. In germline, CDR1 is MNHNY, CDR2 SVGAGI (reference sequence). With 2 bases removed from V and 0 bases from J, the gap between germline ends came to 11 bases. CDR3 loop: CASSYVTLSSGNTIYF. The CDR3 bases are TGTGCCAGCAGTTACGTCACGCTAAGCTCTGGAAACACCATATATTTT.

This clone was counted a single time. The rearrangement uses TRBV5-1 and TRBJ2-7, with D perhaps matching TRBD2 (6 bases). The V end was cut by 4 bases, the J end by 0 bases, with 11 bases between. The CDR3 is 14 residues long. The germline gives CDR1 SGHRS, CDR2 YFSETQ. Written as DNA, the CDR3 is TGCGCCAGCAGCCCCGGGGGTTTCTCCTACGAGCAGTACTTC. This encodes CASSPGGFSYEQYF.

The chain carries TRBV29-1 and TRBJ2-3, with 8 bases identical to TRBD1. The CDR3 totals 13 residues. Germline CDR1 is SQVTM and CDR2 is ANQGSEA. The V and J ends lost 6 bases and 6 bases, in that order; junction bases with no gene match: 8. The CDR3 DNA is TGCAGCGTCACAGGGGGTGGTGACGATACGCAGTATTTT. This sequence encodes CSVTGGGDDTQYF.

This clone has just one count. This chain joins TRBV13 and TRBJ1-1, with 7 positions matching TRBD1. V was pared by 8 bases and J by 4 bases, with 10 bases of the junction left unmatched. Germline loops: CDR1 PRHDT, CDR2 FYEKMQ (reference sequence). This CDR3 has 14 amino acids. CDR3 residues: CASGSRQGSTEAFF. In DNA form, the CDR3 reads TGTGCCAGCGGCTCAAGACAGGGCTCCACTGAAGCTTTCTTT. The entire variable domain, with the rest obtained from reference TRBV13 and TRBJ1-1, is as follows: AAGVIQSPRHLIKEKRETATLKCYPIPRHDTVYWYQQGPGQDPQFLISFYEKMQSDKGSIPDRFSAQQFSDYHSELNMSSLELGDSALYFCASGSRQGSTEAFFGQGTRLTVV.

CDR3 sequence (DNA): TGTGCCAGCCGTGGGTTCGGGGGGCTCTACGAGCAGTACTTC. It encodes CASRGFGGLYEQYF. The chain employs TRBV19 and TRBJ2-7, with a possible D match to TRBD2 (7 bases). Germline CDR1 LNHDA, CDR2 SQIVND (reference sequence). The V end lost 9 bases, the J end lost 3 bases, and 18 bases lay between the germline ends. The CDR3 consists of 14 residues.

The chain couples TRBV6-5 to TRBJ2-1, with 9 bases aligning to TRBD2. CDR3 length: 16 amino acids. V shed 0 bases and J 7 bases; nucleotides not matched to a gene: 7. From germline, CDR1 is MNHEY and CDR2 SVGAGI. This CDR3 reads CASSYSLAGGLNEQFF. In nucleotides, the CDR3 is TGTGCCAGCAGTTACTCCCTTGCGGGGGGGCTGAATGAGCAGTTCTTC.

The rearrangement uses TRBV6-5 and TRBJ1-2; D remains unclear. CDR3 length: 13 amino acids. V gave up 6 bases and J gave up 3 bases, with 11 bases separating them. CDR1 MNHEY and CDR2 SVGAGI come from the germline V gene. DNA for the CDR3: TGTGCCAGCAGCCCTAGACTGGACTATGGCTACACCTTC. Translation: CASSPRLDYGYTF.

The rearrangement uses TRBV5-1 and TRBJ2-1, with 8 bases fitting TRBD1. The V segment lost 0 bases and the J segment 8 bases; nucleotides outside the gene matches: 4. This CDR3 has 14 amino acids. CDR1 is SGHRS, CDR2 YFSETQ, per germline. The CDR3, as DNA: TGCGCCAGCAGCTTGGGACAGGGGACCGATGAGCAGTTCTTC. Its protein is CASSLGQGTDEQFF. Supplemented by reference TRBV5-1 and TRBJ2-1, the full variable domain reads KAGVTQTPRYLIKTRGQQVTLSCSPISGHRSVSWYQQTPGQGLQFLFEYFSETQRNKGNFPGRFSGRQFSNSRSEMNVSTLELGDSALYLCASSLGQGTDEQFFGPGTRLTVL.

This clone was observed a single time. The V and J genes are TRBV4-1 and TRBJ1-1, with D hard to call. The CDR3 is made up of 14 amino acids. Germline V gene lookup returns CDR1 MGHRA and CDR2 YSYEKL. Trimming took 6 bases from V and 0 from J, leaving 11 bases between them. The CDR3 is CASRPQLMNTEAFF. The CDR3 DNA follows: TGCGCCAGCAGGCCACAGTTAATGAACACTGAAGCTTTCTTT.